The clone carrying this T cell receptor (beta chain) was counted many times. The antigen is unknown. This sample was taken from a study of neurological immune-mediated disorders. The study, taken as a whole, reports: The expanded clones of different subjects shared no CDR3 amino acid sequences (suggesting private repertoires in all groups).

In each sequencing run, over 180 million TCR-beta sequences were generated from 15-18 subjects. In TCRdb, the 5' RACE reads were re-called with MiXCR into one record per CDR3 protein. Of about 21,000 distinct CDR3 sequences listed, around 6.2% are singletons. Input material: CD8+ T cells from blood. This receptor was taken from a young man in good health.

The CDR3 reads CASSEGQLVNSPLHF. CDR3 DNA sequence: TGTGCCAGCAGCGAGGGACAGTTGGTTAATTCACCCCTCCACTTT. V usage is TRBV9 and J usage is TRBJ1-6; TRBD1 matches 7 bases. Germline CDR1 is SGDLS and CDR2 is YYNGEE. CDR3 length: 15 residues. J gave up 6 bases and V 3 bases, and 6 bases lay outside the gene matches.